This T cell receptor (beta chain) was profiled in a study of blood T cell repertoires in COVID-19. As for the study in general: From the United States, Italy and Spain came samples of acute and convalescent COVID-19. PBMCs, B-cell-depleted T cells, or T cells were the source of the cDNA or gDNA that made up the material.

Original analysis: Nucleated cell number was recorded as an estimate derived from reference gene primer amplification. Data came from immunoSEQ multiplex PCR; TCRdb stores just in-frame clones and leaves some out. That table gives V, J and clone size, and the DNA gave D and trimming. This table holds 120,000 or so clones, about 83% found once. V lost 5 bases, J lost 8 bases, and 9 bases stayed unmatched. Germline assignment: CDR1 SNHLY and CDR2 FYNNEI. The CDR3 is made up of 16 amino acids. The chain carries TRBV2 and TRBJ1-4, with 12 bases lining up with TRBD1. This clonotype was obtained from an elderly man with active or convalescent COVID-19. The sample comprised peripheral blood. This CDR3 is CASSLGTGGLGEKLFF. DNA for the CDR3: TGTGCCAGCAGTCTCGGGACAGGGGGCCTAGGGGAAAAACTGTTTTTT.